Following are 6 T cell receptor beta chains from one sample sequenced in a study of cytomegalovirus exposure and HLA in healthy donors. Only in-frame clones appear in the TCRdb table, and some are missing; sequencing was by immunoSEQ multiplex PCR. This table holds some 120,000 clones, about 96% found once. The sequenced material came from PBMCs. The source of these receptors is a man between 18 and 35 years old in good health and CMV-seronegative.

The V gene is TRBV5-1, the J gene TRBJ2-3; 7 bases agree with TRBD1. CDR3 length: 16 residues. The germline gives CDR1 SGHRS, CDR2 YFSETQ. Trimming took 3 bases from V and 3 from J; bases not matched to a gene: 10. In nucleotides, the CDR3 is TGCGCCAGCAGCTCGGGACAGCACCTAGTGACAGATACGCAGTATTTT. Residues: CASSSGQHLVTDTQYF.

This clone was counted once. The CDR3 protein is CASSLKRASGGYEQYF. The CDR3 nucleotides read TGTGCCAGCAGTTTAAAGAGGGCTAGCGGGGGCTACGAGCAGTACTTC. This chain uses TRBV27 with TRBJ2-5; 10 nucleotides agree with TRBD2. The DNA end lines up better with TRBJ2-7; the J call may be wrong. From germline, CDR1 is MNHEY and CDR2 SMNVEV (reference sequence). The CDR3 is made up of 16 amino acids.

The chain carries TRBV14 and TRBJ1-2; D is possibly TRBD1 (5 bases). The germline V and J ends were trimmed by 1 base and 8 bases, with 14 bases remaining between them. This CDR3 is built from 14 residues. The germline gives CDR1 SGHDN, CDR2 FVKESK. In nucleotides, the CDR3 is TGTGCCAGCAGCCAAGGGGGCGCGTTAAGGGGCTACACCTTC. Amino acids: CASSQGGALRGYTF.

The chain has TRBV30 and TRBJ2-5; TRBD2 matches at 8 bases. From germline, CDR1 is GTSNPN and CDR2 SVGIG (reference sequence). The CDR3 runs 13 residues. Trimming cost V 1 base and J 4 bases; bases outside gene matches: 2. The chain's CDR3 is CAWSEAGAETQYF. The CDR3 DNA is TGTGCCTGGAGTGAAGCGGGAGCAGAGACCCAGTACTTC.

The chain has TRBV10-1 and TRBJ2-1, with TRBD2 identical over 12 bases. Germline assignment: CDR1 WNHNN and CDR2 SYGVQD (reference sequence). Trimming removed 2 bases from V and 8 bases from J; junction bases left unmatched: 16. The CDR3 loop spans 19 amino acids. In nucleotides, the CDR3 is TGCGCCAGCAGTGAGAACCACGCAGGCACTAGCGGGAGGATAGATGAGCAGTTCTTC. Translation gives CASSENHAGTSGRIDEQFF.

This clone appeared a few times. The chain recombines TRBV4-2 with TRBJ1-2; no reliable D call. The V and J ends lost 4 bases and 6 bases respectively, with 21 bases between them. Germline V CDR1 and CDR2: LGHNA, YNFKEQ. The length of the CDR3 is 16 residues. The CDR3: CASSRNVLGRTDGYTF. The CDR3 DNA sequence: TGTGCCAGCAGCCGTAACGTTCTCGGGAGGACCGATGGCTACACCTTC.